Below, 13 T cell receptor beta chains from the same sample are listed, as sequenced in a study of Tregs in tolerant kidney transplant recipients (dated by TCRdb to about 2019). Preparation of the library involved the immunoSEQ multiplex PCR assay. TCRdb provides this immuneACCESS table in a form limited to in-frame rearrangements. Some clones are lacking; in checked studies, under half of them reflect an unresolved V gene, and why the rest are absent is not known. This sample lists around 120,000 clones; around nine tenths were detected once. The ten largest clones represent roughly 0.63% of the sample. What was sequenced was CD4+ T cells from blood. The receptors originated from a human donor in good health.

This clone has more than one count but fewer than ten. The CDR3 reads CASSLQASGNTIYF. The CDR3 DNA is TGCGCCAGCAGCTTGCAGGCCTCTGGAAACACCATATATTTT. This chain connects TRBV5-1 to TRBJ1-3; D is undetermined. CDR1 and CDR2 from the germline V gene are SGHRS and YFSETQ. The CDR3 is 14 residues long. Trimming removed 1 base at V and 0 bases at J, with 5 bases between.

J is TRBJ1-2 and V is TRBV19, with 12 bases that match TRBD1. This CDR3 comprises 17 residues. V was clipped by 3 bases and J by 2 bases; unmatched bases: 7. Germline CDR1 reads LNHDA; CDR2 reads SQIVND (reference sequence). CDR3 nucleotides: TGTGCCAGTAGTATCTTGATGGGACAGGGGGCGAACTATGGCTACACCTTC. It specifies CASSILMGQGANYGYTF.

This rearrangement joins TRBV5-1 to TRBJ2-1, with D tentatively TRBD1 (5 bases). Germline CDR1 SGHRS, CDR2 YFSETQ. This CDR3 is built from 13 residues. V was clipped by 2 bases and J by 6 bases, with 9 bases between them. CDR3 sequence reads: CASSFDSSNEQFF. As DNA, the CDR3 is TGCGCCAGCAGCTTTGACAGCTCCAATGAGCAGTTCTTC.

This clone was recorded only once. This chain links TRBV7-8 with TRBJ1-3; 11 nucleotides match TRBD1. Germline trimming cut 0 bases from V and 2 bases from J; bases unmatched to any gene: 6. Germline-derived CDR1 and CDR2 are SGHVS and FQNEAQ. The CDR3 loop spans 18 amino acids. The CDR3 DNA is TGTGCCAGCAGCTTAGCGCGGTGGACAGGGGGCCCTGGAAACACCATATATTTT. Encoded protein: CASSLARWTGGPGNTIYF.

The chain is built from TRBV20-1 and TRBJ1-1; D gene uncertain. This CDR3 has 10 residues. Germline CDR1 is DFQATT and CDR2 is SNEGSKA (reference sequence). In DNA form, the CDR3 reads TGCGCAAGACTTGGCGCTGAAGCTTTCTTT. It codes for CARLGAEAFF.

CDR3 coding DNA: TGCGCCAGCAGCCAACTCGCGGGAGCGGAGGAGGGCCAAGAGACCCAGTACTTC. This translates into CASSQLAGAEEGQETQYF. The chain combines TRBV4-1 with TRBJ2-5; the match to TRBD2 covers 7 bases. After removal of 2 bases from V and 1 base from J, the junction contained 13 bases not matched to a gene. The germline gives CDR1 MGHRA, CDR2 YSYEKL. The CDR3 length is 18 residues.

The chain combines TRBV6-5 with TRBJ2-5, with TRBD2 identical over 11 bases. CDR1 MNHEY and CDR2 SVGAGI come from the germline V gene. The V and J ends lost 5 bases and 3 bases, in that order; junction bases with no gene match: 2. The CDR3 consists of 14 residues. CDR3 sequence reads: CASSDSGREETQYF. CDR3 sequence (DNA): TGTGCCAGCAGTGATAGCGGGAGGGAAGAGACCCAGTACTTC.

The chain is built from TRBV5-1 and TRBJ1-2; no reliable D call. There are 13 residues in the CDR3. The germline V gene encodes CDR1 SGHRS and CDR2 YFSETQ. The germline V and J ends were trimmed by 4 bases and 1 base, with 8 bases remaining between them. The CDR3 loop reads CASSAYGNYGYTF. The CDR3 nucleotides are TGCGCCAGCAGCGCTTATGGTAACTATGGCTACACCTTC. Supplemented by reference TRBV5-1 and TRBJ1-2, the full variable domain reads KAGVTQTPRYLIKTRGQQVTLSCSPISGHRSVSWYQQTPGQGLQFLFEYFSETQRNKGNFPGRFSGRQFSNSRSEMNVSTLELGDSALYLCASSAYGNYGYTFGSGTRLTVV.

The chain uses TRBV7-8 and TRBJ1-5; tentatively, D is TRBD1 (5 bases). Germline V lookup: CDR1 SGHVS, CDR2 FQNEAQ. Trimming left V 0 bases short and J 2 bases short, with 11 bases between. The CDR3 is 16 residues long. DNA for the CDR3: TGTGCCAGCAGCTTAGCGCTCGGGGGTCGCAATCAGCCCCAGCATTTT. This encodes CASSLALGGRNQPQHF. Based on the CDR3 plus reference TRBV7-8 and TRBJ1-5, the full variable domain is GAGVSQSPRYKVAKRGQDVALRCDPISGHVSLFWYQQALGQGPEFLTYFQNEAQLDKSGLPSDRFFAERPEGSVSTLKIQRTQQEDSAVYLCASSLALGGRNQPQHFGDGTRLSIL.

The CDR3 is CANVRQGRETQYF. CDR3 DNA: TGTGCCAACGTTAGACAGGGACGCGAGACCCAGTACTTC. The chain uses TRBV2 and TRBJ2-5, with 7 nucleotides matching TRBD1. Trimming took 10 bases from V and 5 from J; bases not matched to a gene: 10. The CDR3 loop spans 13 amino acids. The germline gives CDR1 SNHLY, CDR2 FYNNEI.

This clone was found a few times. The chain couples TRBV12-5 to TRBJ1-4; no reliable D call. Trimming took 6 bases from V and 7 from J, leaving 15 bases between them. The CDR3 spans 14 residues. The germline V gene has CDR1 LGHNT and CDR2 FRNRAP. CDR3 in DNA: TGTGCTAGTGGGAGGATTCGGGAAAGTGAAAAACTGTTTTTT. This codes for CASGRIRESEKLFF.

The chain couples TRBV6-5 to TRBJ1-6; 7 bases map to TRBD1. Unmatched junction bases numbered 2, after V lost 5 bases and J lost 7 bases. The CDR3 is 13 amino acids. Germline values: CDR1 MNHEY, CDR2 SVGAGI. Here the CDR3 reads CASSPGQNSPLHF. The CDR3, as DNA: TGTGCCAGCAGTCCGGGACAGAATTCACCCCTCCACTTT.

This chain links TRBV6-6 with TRBJ2-7; 10 bases match TRBD2. This CDR3 is built from 15 residues. The V gene's germline CDR1 is MNHNY and CDR2 SVGAGI (reference sequence). V lost 5 bases and J lost 2; bases outside the gene matches: 6. The CDR3 bases are TGTGCCAGCAGTGGGCAAGCGGGAGGGCCCTACGAGCAGTACTTC. Protein: CASSGQAGGPYEQYF.